These 2 T cell receptor beta chains were all obtained from the same sample, sequenced in a study of neoadjuvant anti-PD-1 for oral cavity cancer. Profiled with immunoSEQ multiplex PCR; TCRdb holds only in-frame clones, not every one. The data contain roughly 15,000 clones, more than 75% of them singletons. Time point denoted: after neoadjuvant nivolumab, at surgical resection. Sequenced here: PBMCs, sampled after nivolumab (anti-PD-1) treatment. These receptors were collected from a person aged 35-79 years with oral cavity squamous cell carcinoma.

The chain recombines TRBV14 with TRBJ1-1, with unresolved D. V lost 4 bases and J lost 1, with 10 bases in between. The CDR3 consists of 14 residues. Germline assignment: CDR1 SGHDN and CDR2 FVKESK. This chain's CDR3 is CASSLARRNTEAFF. The CDR3 coding sequence is TGTGCCAGCAGCCTCGCCAGGAGGAACACTGAAGCTTTCTTT.

The V gene is TRBV4-1, the J gene TRBJ2-7; 11 nucleotides line up with TRBD2. The CDR3 consists of 16 residues. Looked up from germline, CDR1 is MGHRA and CDR2 is YSYEKL. J was trimmed by 9 bases and V by 3 bases; bases with no gene match: 13. The CDR3 here is CASSQPGTSGKSPQYF. The CDR3 DNA sequence: TGCGCCAGCAGCCAGCCCGGGACTAGCGGAAAGTCTCCGCAGTACTTC.